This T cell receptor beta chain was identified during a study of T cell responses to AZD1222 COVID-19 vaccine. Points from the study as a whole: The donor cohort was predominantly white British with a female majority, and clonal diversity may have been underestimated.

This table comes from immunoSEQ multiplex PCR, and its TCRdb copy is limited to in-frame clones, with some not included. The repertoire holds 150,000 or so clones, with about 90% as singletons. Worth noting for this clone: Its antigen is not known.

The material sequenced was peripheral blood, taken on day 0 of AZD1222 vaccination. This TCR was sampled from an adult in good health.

The CDR3 DNA is TGTGCCAGCAGTTTACTCTCCACCGGGGAGCTGTTTTTT. Protein sequence: CASSLLSTGELFF. This sequence joins TRBV12-3 or TRBV12-4 and TRBJ2-2; D not resolved. CDR3 length equals 13 residues. Trimming removed 2 bases from V and 4 bases from J, with 5 bases in between.